One sample yielded the 26 T cell receptor beta chains listed below, sequenced in a study of control samples from healthy donors and cancer patients. Measured with immunoSEQ multiplex PCR; TCRdb has only the in-frame clones, and not every one. The table shows about 75,000 clones, with approximately 80% occurring only once. The material sequenced was blood. These receptors were taken from a man aged 45 to 65 in good health.

Turning to this clone: An end of the junction differs from the germline gene, which may be a read error. This chain uses TRBV9 with TRBJ2-7, with D hard to call. The CDR3 is made up of 14 amino acids. Germline loops: CDR1 SGDLS, CDR2 YYNGEE. The CDR3 loop reads CASSVWGSSSEQYF. CDR3 DNA: TGTGCCAGCAGCGTCTGGGGATCCTCCTCCGAGCAGTACTTC.

This clone has just a few counts. The rearrangement uses TRBV10-3 and TRBJ2-1; the match to TRBD1 covers 7 bases. Germline CDR1 ENHRY, CDR2 SYGVKD. The CDR3 consists of 11 residues. V was clipped by 5 bases and J by 12 bases; unmatched bases: 4. CDR3 coding DNA: TGTGCCATCAGTTACACAGGGGCGCAGTTCTTC. It is translated as CAISYTGAQFF.

The chain uses TRBV4-1 and TRBJ1-2; D not resolved. This CDR3 is 16 amino acids long. Germline assignment: CDR1 MGHRA and CDR2 YSYEKL. V was trimmed by 0 bases and J by 4 bases, leaving 15 bases between them. CDR3 loop: CASSQDPDTLLYGYTF. DNA for the CDR3: TGCGCCAGCAGCCAAGATCCCGACACGCTCCTCTATGGCTACACCTTC.

The chain joins TRBV28 to TRBJ1-6, with D possibly TRBD1 on 6 matching bases. The V gene lost 6 bases and the J gene lost 0 bases, with 18 bases spanning the gap. The CDR3 runs 18 residues. Germline CDR1 reads MDHEN; CDR2 reads SYDVKM. CDR3 protein: CASRWDIRRSSYNSPLHF. CDR3 DNA sequence: TGTGCCAGCAGATGGGACATCCGGAGAAGCTCCTATAATTCACCCCTCCACTTT.

The rearrangement joins TRBV30 to TRBJ1-1, with D perhaps TRBD1 (6 bases). V was cut by 8 bases and J by 8 bases, with 24 bases left in between. The CDR3 is 14 residues long. Germline V gene lookup returns CDR1 GTSNPN and CDR2 SVGIG (reference sequence). Here the CDR3 DNA reads TGTGCCCTGGCGGATCAGGGGAGGCTGCTGGAAGCTTTCTTT. Amino acids: CALADQGRLLEAFF. The full variable domain, completed using reference TRBV30 and TRBJ1-1, is SQTIHQWPATLVQPVGSPLSLECTVEGTSNPNLYWYRQAAGRGLQLLFYSVGIGQISSEVPQNLSASRPQDRQFILSSKKLLLSDSGFYLCALADQGRLLEAFFGQGTRLTVV.

This sequence joins TRBV4-3 and TRBJ2-7; unclear D gene. This CDR3 spans 12 amino acids. In germline, CDR1 is LGHNA, CDR2 YSLEER. The V gene lost 0 bases and the J gene lost 3 bases, with 3 bases spanning the gap. DNA of the CDR3: TGCGCCAGCAGCCAAGATTACTACGAGCAGTACTTC. It encodes CASSQDYYEQYF.

This clone came up a few times. This chain links TRBV6-5 with TRBJ1-5; the D gene is possibly TRBD1 (6 bases). Per germline, CDR1 MNHEY and CDR2 SVGAGI. The CDR3 runs 13 residues. The V and J ends lost 4 bases and 4 bases respectively, with 8 bases between them. The DNA of the CDR3 is TGTGCCAGCAGTTCTACAGGGAATCAGCCCCAGCATTTT. This codes for CASSSTGNQPQHF.

The V and J genes are TRBV9 and TRBJ2-6; D is undetermined. Trimming removed 0 bases at V and 1 base at J, with 8 bases between. From germline, CDR1 is SGDLS and CDR2 YYNGEE. The length of the CDR3 is 16 residues. The CDR3 DNA reads TGTGCCAGCAGCGTAGCTGTCCAGTCTGGGGCCAACGTCCTGACTTTC. Residues: CASSVAVQSGANVLTF.

V is TRBV7-2 and J is TRBJ2-1; D possibly corresponds to TRBD1 (5 bases). V lost 5 bases and J 1 base, leaving 15 bases between the germline ends. Germline-derived CDR1 and CDR2 are SGHTA and FQGNSA. The CDR3 contains 16 residues. CDR3 sequence: CASSPWTTVSYNEQFF. CDR3 nucleotides: TGTGCCAGCAGCCCGTGGACAACTGTATCCTACAATGAGCAGTTCTTC.

This rearrangement joins TRBV10-3 to TRBJ1-1, with a tentative D call TRBD1 (5 bases). Germline values: CDR1 ENHRY, CDR2 SYGVKD. This CDR3 comprises 15 residues. Trimming left V 5 bases short and J 1 base short, with 14 bases between. CDR3 region: CAISPMGLRNTEAFF. CDR3 bases: TGTGCCATCAGTCCGATGGGACTCCGGAACACTGAAGCTTTCTTT.

This rearrangement joins TRBV5-6 to TRBJ2-1; the D is unclear. Germline values: CDR1 SGHDT, CDR2 YYEEEE. The CDR3 is 13 residues long. V shed 2 bases and J shed 4 bases, with 7 bases lying between them. The CDR3: CASSFSGYNEQFF. CDR3 coding DNA: TGTGCCAGCAGCTTTTCAGGTTACAATGAGCAGTTCTTC.

Regarding this clone: Other nucleotide sequences in the sample specify the same CDR3. CDR3 in amino acids: CASSIRDRGEKLFF. CDR3 coding DNA: TGTGCCAGTAGTATACGGGACAGGGGTGAAAAACTGTTTTTT. The V call is TRBV19, the J call TRBJ1-4, with 10 nucleotides matching TRBD1. Germline lookup yields CDR1 LNHDA and CDR2 SQIVND (reference sequence). The CDR3 length is 14 residues. V shed 2 bases and J 7 bases; nucleotides not matched to a gene: 1.

The chain has TRBV19 and TRBJ1-5, with 9 bases that match TRBD1. The CDR3 contains 15 residues. V shed 2 bases and J 3 bases; nucleotides not matched to a gene: 2. CDR1 LNHDA and CDR2 SQIVND come from the germline V gene (reference sequence). The CDR3 here is CASSITGGNNQPQHF. The CDR3 DNA reads as TGTGCCAGTAGTATAACAGGGGGCAACAATCAGCCCCAGCATTTT.

V and J are TRBV4-2 and TRBJ2-3, with D tentatively TRBD1 or TRBD2 (5 bases each). Trimming shortened V by 0 bases and J by 3 bases, and 10 bases separated the two germline ends. CDR1 is LGHNA and CDR2 is YNFKEQ in the germline V gene. CDR3 size: 15 residues. The CDR3 bases are TGTGCCAGCAGCCAAGATTGGGACCGTACAGATACGCAGTATTTT. This sequence encodes CASSQDWDRTDTQYF.

The V gene is TRBV2, the J gene TRBJ2-2; TRBD2 matches at 8 bases. V dropped 4 bases and J dropped 1; count of bases not matched to a gene: 5. Germline V gene data show CDR1 as SNHLY and CDR2 as FYNNEI. The CDR3 is 16 amino acids. The CDR3 here is CASSVASGLNTGELFF. As DNA, the CDR3 is TGTGCCAGCAGTGTCGCTAGCGGGCTGAACACCGGGGAGCTGTTTTTT.

The CDR3 DNA reads TGTGCCAGCAGCCAGGACAGGAATAGTGGGGCCAACGTCCTGACTTTC. It translates to CASSQDRNSGANVLTF. The rearrangement uses TRBV7-2 and TRBJ2-6, with 7 bases aligning to TRBD1. The trim removed 5 bases at V and 3 bases at J, leaving 7 bases unmatched. The length of the CDR3 is 16 residues. Germline lookup yields CDR1 SGHTA and CDR2 FQGNSA. The full variable domain, with the rest looked up from reference TRBV7-2 and TRBJ2-6, is GAGVSQSPSNKVTEKGKDVELRCDPISGHTALYWYRQSLGQGLEFLIYFQGNSAPDKSGLPSDRFSAERTGGSVSTLTIQRTQQEDSAVYLCASSQDRNSGANVLTFGAGSRLTVL.

This clone was detected only once. The chain joins TRBV7-8 to TRBJ2-1, with 13 bases aligning to TRBD2. Trimming removed 5 bases from V and 6 bases from J; junction bases left unmatched: 7. Germline V gene sequence: CDR1 SGHVS, CDR2 FQNEAQ. The CDR3 is 16 residues long. Here the CDR3 DNA reads TGTGCCAGCAGCATAGGGACTAGCGGGAAATTCAATGAGCAGTTCTTC. Translating gives CASSIGTSGKFNEQFF.

In its sample, this clone ranks as medium-sized (0.01 to 0.1%). The rearrangement joins TRBV11-3 to TRBJ2-1, with D possibly matching TRBD1 (5 bases). CDR1 and CDR2 (germline): SGHNT, YENEEA. V was cut by 4 bases and J by 3 bases, with 13 bases left in between. This CDR3 comprises 15 residues. The DNA for the CDR3 is TGTGCCAGCAGCTCCCGTGGGGCCGACTACAATGAGCAGTTCTTC. Translation gives CASSSRGADYNEQFF.

The chain couples TRBV10-2 to TRBJ1-3; D not certain. Germline V lookup: CDR1 WSHSY, CDR2 SAAADI. Deletions cut 7 bases from V and 4 bases from J, with 8 bases between. The CDR3 has 12 residues. CDR3 in DNA: TGCGCCAGCATCCCCGACGGAAACACCATATATTTT. Protein: CASIPDGNTIYF.

The chain recombines TRBV5-4 with TRBJ2-3; TRBD2 aligns across 8 bases. Unmatched junction bases numbered 8, after V lost 3 bases and J lost 2 bases. CDR1 and CDR2 from the germline V gene are SGHNT and YYREEE (reference sequence). There are 16 residues in the CDR3. The DNA of the CDR3 is TGTGCCAGCAGCTCACTTAGCGGGATACTCACAGATACGCAGTATTTT. Translation: CASSSLSGILTDTQYF. Filled out from reference TRBV5-4 and TRBJ2-3, the complete variable domain reads ETGVTQSPTHLIKTRGQQVTLRCSSQSGHNTVSWYQQALGQGPQFIFQYYREEENGRGNFPPRFSGLQFPNYSSELNVNALELDDSALYLCASSSLSGILTDTQYFGPGTRLTVL.

The chain uses TRBV19 and TRBJ2-5; TRBD1 aligns across 8 bases. Unmatched junction bases numbered 8, after V lost 6 bases and J lost 8 bases. CDR3 length: 13 residues. Germline assignment: CDR1 LNHDA and CDR2 SQIVND (reference sequence). CDR3 DNA sequence: TGTGCCAGTAGCCTCAGGGGGCAGGAAACCCAGTACTTC. Protein: CASSLRGQETQYF.

This clone was picked up one time. The chain employs TRBV7-2 and TRBJ2-7, with 8 bases aligning to TRBD2. Germline assignment: CDR1 SGHTA and CDR2 FQGNSA. The CDR3 spans 14 residues. V was pared by 1 base and J by 5 bases, with 4 bases of the junction left unmatched. CDR3 loop: CASSLVGGRNEQYF. The CDR3 nucleotides are TGTGCCAGCAGCTTAGTCGGCGGGAGGAACGAGCAGTACTTC. Combining the CDR3 with reference TRBV7-2 and TRBJ2-7 gives the whole variable domain GAGVSQSPSNKVTEKGKDVELRCDPISGHTALYWYRQSLGQGLEFLIYFQGNSAPDKSGLPSDRFSAERTGGSVSTLTIQRTQQEDSAVYLCASSLVGGRNEQYFGPGTRLTVT.

The V gene is TRBV20-1, the J gene TRBJ2-3; D remains unclear. There are 11 residues in the CDR3. Per the germline V gene, CDR1 is DFQATT and CDR2 is SNEGSKA (reference sequence). V was pared by 6 bases and J by 4 bases, with 8 bases between. CDR3: CSASRADTQYF. For the CDR3, the DNA is TGCAGTGCCAGCCGAGCAGATACGCAGTATTTT.

The chain combines TRBV19 with TRBJ2-2, with D unresolved. Germline assignment: CDR1 LNHDA and CDR2 SQIVND (reference sequence). V was cut by 1 base and J by 2 bases, with 8 bases left in between. CDR3 length: 15 residues. CDR3 in amino acids: CASSIGVTNTGELFF. CDR3 sequence (DNA): TGTGCCAGTAGTATAGGTGTCACTAACACCGGGGAGCTGTTTTTT.

This CDR3 reads CASSVTGGSTEAFF. The CDR3 DNA follows: TGTGCCAGCAGCGTTACAGGGGGGAGCACTGAAGCTTTCTTT. The gene calls are TRBV9 and TRBJ1-1; 8 positions match TRBD1. The CDR3 contains 14 residues. The germline gives CDR1 SGDLS, CDR2 YYNGEE. V dropped 2 bases and J dropped 4; count of bases not matched to a gene: 4.

This clone was seen a few times. CDR3 bases: TGTGCCAGTAGTATCGGGCTTGGTAGGTACAATGAGCAGTTCTTC. It codes for CASSIGLGRYNEQFF. The rearrangement joins TRBV19 to TRBJ2-1; D not certain. The CDR3 length is 15 residues. V gave up 3 bases and J gave up 4 bases, with 13 bases separating them. Germline CDR1 and CDR2: LNHDA and SQIVND (reference sequence).